The 5 T cell receptor beta chains reported below all come from one sample, sequenced in a study of control samples from healthy donors and cancer patients (dated by TCRdb to 2020 to 2022). Library preparation used the immunoSEQ multiplex PCR assay. TCRdb stores this immuneACCESS table with in-frame sequences only. Part of the clones is absent; in the studies checked, under half of the shortfall reflects unresolved V genes, and no reason is known for the rest. For this sample the table gives about 55,000 clones, of which over 75% were detected only once. 3.8% of the sample belongs to the ten largest clones. What was sequenced was blood. The receptors originated from a man aged 45-65 years in good health.

The rearrangement links TRBV7-8 to TRBJ2-7; D gene uncertain. CDR1 SGHVS and CDR2 FQNEAQ come from the germline V gene. This CDR3 has 16 residues. Trimming left V 5 bases short and J 6 bases short, with 23 bases between. The CDR3 loop is CASSPRWAPYLLEQYF. In DNA form, the CDR3 reads TGTGCCAGCAGCCCGAGATGGGCCCCCTACCTGCTCGAGCAGTACTTC.

The V and J genes are TRBV2 and TRBJ2-5; no firm D call. V was clipped by 6 bases and J by 0 bases, with 2 bases between them. Per germline, CDR1 SNHLY and CDR2 FYNNEI. This CDR3 is 11 amino acids long. CDR3 DNA sequence: TGTGCCAGCAGACACCAAGAGACCCAGTACTTC. It specifies CASRHQETQYF.

J is TRBJ2-7 and V is TRBV10-3; TRBD2 aligns across 8 bases. Losses at the gene ends were 0 bases for V and 9 bases for J; bases not matched to a gene: 10. The CDR3 consists of 15 residues. Germline loops: CDR1 ENHRY, CDR2 SYGVKD. CDR3 in amino acids: CAISESGTSALVQYF. CDR3 nucleotide sequence: TGTGCCATCAGTGAGTCCGGGACTAGTGCTTTGGTGCAGTACTTC.

V usage is TRBV27 and J usage is TRBJ2-7, with 7 bases fitting TRBD2. V gave up 7 bases and J gave up 2 bases; unmatched junction bases: 11. Germline CDR1 MNHEY, CDR2 SMNVEV (reference sequence). This CDR3 spans 15 amino acids. The CDR3 DNA sequence: TGTGCCAGCAACAAAGCGGGAAGGAACACCTACGAGCAGTACTTC. Residues: CASNKAGRNTYEQYF.

This clone came up once. This chain joins TRBV7-9 and TRBJ2-3; 13 bases align to TRBD2. This CDR3 has 16 amino acids. The J segment lost 3 bases and the V segment lost 5 bases, leaving 5 bases of the junction unmatched. CDR1 is SEHNR and CDR2 is FQNEAQ in the germline V gene (reference sequence). The CDR3 spells CASSIGLAGVTDTQYF. DNA for the CDR3: TGTGCCAGCAGCATCGGACTAGCGGGAGTGACAGATACGCAGTATTTT.